Below, one T cell receptor (beta chain) is given with its context. Its matching antigen is unknown. This specimen belongs to a study of cytomegalovirus exposure and HLA in healthy donors. Study observations and caveats: According to the study, 160 or so TCR beta chains were cytomegalovirus-associated.

This CDR3 has 14 amino acids. The germline CDR1 and CDR2 sequences are LNHDA and SQIVND (reference sequence). Trimming removed 7 bases from V and 2 bases from J, with 15 bases in between. 13 Jbeta primers and 60 Vbeta primers were used for the PCR. Original analysis: Later work found around 80 million unique TCR beta chains, with 9.5 million to 12 million shared. Clones were read by immunoSEQ multiplex PCR, and TCRdb kept only the in-frame ones, dropping some. The V and J calls and clone size were taken over from that table, and D and trimming were inferred from the DNA. The table records about 120,000 clones, roughly 79% of them present only once.

The source material was PBMCs. The sequence came from a woman aged 18-35 years in good health and CMV-seronegative. This chain links TRBV19 with TRBJ2-7; D might be TRBD1 (5 bases). CDR3 sequence (DNA): TGTGCCAGTATGCAGCAGGGATACCCCTACGAGCAGTACTTC. Protein: CASMQQGYPYEQYF.